These 28 T cell receptor beta chains were all obtained from the same sample, sequenced in a study of HIV-infected patients and healthy controls. Alpha and beta constant-region primers primed reverse transcription of around 500 ng RNA. Separate chain-specific third strand synthesis with multiplexing indices produced the alpha and beta libraries. TCRdb redid the calling of the 5' RACE reads with MiXCR, one entry per CDR3 protein. The data show about 13,000 distinct CDR3 sequences, with 11% seen just once and about 6% held by the top ten. Whole blood was used without fractionation, so all unsorted peripheral T cells were included. Sequences were obtained from blood. The origin of the receptors is an adult in good health.

This clonotype has more than one count but fewer than ten. V is TRBV28 and J is TRBJ2-1, with a possible D match to TRBD2 (6 bases). The CDR3 runs 14 residues. CDR1 is MDHEN and CDR2 is SYDVKM in the germline V gene. Between the trimmed V and J ends, which lost 7 bases and 5 bases, there was a span of 15 bases. DNA for the CDR3: TGTGCCAGCAAGGCCGGGACTCCTAACAATGAGCAGTTCTTC. It is translated as CASKAGTPNNEQFF.

This clonotype was seen at least ten times. The rearrangement links TRBV29-1 to TRBJ2-1; the D gene is possibly TRBD2 (6 bases). V was shortened by 4 bases and J by 3 bases, with 10 bases between the two germline ends. CDR3 length: 13 amino acids. The germline CDR1 and CDR2 sequences are SQVTM and ANQGSEA. The CDR3 is CSVGGIVYNEQFF. The CDR3 DNA follows: TGCAGCGTTGGCGGGATAGTCTACAATGAGCAGTTCTTC.

This clonotype was detected many times. The chain has TRBV28 and TRBJ2-1; no clear D. Deletions cut 2 bases from V and 1 base from J, with 18 bases between. This CDR3 has 18 residues. Germline-derived CDR1 and CDR2 are MDHEN and SYDVKM. The DNA for the CDR3 is TGTGCCAGCAGTTTAACAGAATATATAGCACCTTCCTACAATGAGCAGTTCTTC. Residues: CASSLTEYIAPSYNEQFF.

This clonotype has ten or more counts. The chain is built from TRBV5-4 and TRBJ1-6, with unresolved D. The CDR3 spans 12 residues. Germline CDR1 is SGHNT and CDR2 is YYREEE (reference sequence). The V and J ends lost 6 bases and 7 bases respectively, with 8 bases between them. Here the CDR3 reads CASKAENSPLHF. In nucleotides, the CDR3 is TGTGCCAGCAAGGCGGAGAATTCACCCCTCCACTTT.

The chain carries TRBV20-1 and TRBJ1-1; TRBD1 is a possible D gene (5 bases). CDR1 and CDR2 (germline): DFQATT, SNEGSKA (reference sequence). The CDR3 totals 15 residues. V was cut by 0 bases and J by 3 bases, with 14 bases left in between. The CDR3 nucleotides are TGCAGTGCTAGAGATTGGCAGGGCAAGGACACTGAAGCTTTCTTT. Translated, it gives CSARDWQGKDTEAFF.

This clonotype is deemed medium-sized. V is TRBV20-1 and J is TRBJ2-3; 8 positions match TRBD2. This CDR3 comprises 16 residues. Germline assignment: CDR1 DFQATT and CDR2 SNEGSKA (reference sequence). Germline trimming cut 0 bases from V and 1 base from J; bases unmatched to any gene: 6. The CDR3 spells CSARDQSGSGTDTQYF. CDR3 DNA sequence: TGCAGTGCTAGAGATCAAAGCGGGAGTGGCACAGATACGCAGTATTTT.

This clonotype is medium-sized within its sample. The rearrangement links TRBV27 to TRBJ2-7; the D gene is possibly TRBD1 (5 bases). Germline V gives CDR1 MNHEY, CDR2 SMNVEV (reference sequence). This CDR3 spans 14 amino acids. V was cut by 5 bases and J by 5 bases, with 16 bases left in between. CDR3 in amino acids: CASSLSRTQDEQYF. The DNA of the CDR3 is TGTGCCAGCAGTCTAAGCCGGACACAGGACGAGCAGTACTTC.

In its sample, this clonotype was seen many times. The rearrangement joins TRBV11-2 to TRBJ2-3; D is perhaps TRBD2 (5 bases). V dropped 2 bases and J dropped 0 bases, with 21 bases sitting between them. The CDR3 contains 19 residues. Germline lookup yields CDR1 SGHAT and CDR2 FQNNGV. Here the CDR3 reads CASSLRGSRIFWSTDTQYF. As DNA, the CDR3 is TGTGCCAGCAGCTTACGAGGGAGCCGGATCTTTTGGAGCACAGATACGCAGTATTTT.

This clonotype was found many times. The gene calls are TRBV4-1 and TRBJ2-5; perhaps TRBD2 as D (6 bases). The CDR3 covers 14 residues. CDR1 is MGHRA, CDR2 YSYEKL, per germline. V was shortened by 10 bases and J by 3 bases, with 18 bases between the two germline ends. CDR3 nucleotide sequence: TGCGCCACCAGTTTCCGGGCGGGGAAAGAGACCCAGTACTTC. Protein sequence: CATSFRAGKETQYF.

In this sample, this clonotype turned up a few times. The chain links TRBV6-5 to TRBJ2-7; 11 bases align to TRBD2. From germline, CDR1 is MNHEY and CDR2 SVGAGI. Germline trimming cut 4 bases from V and 7 bases from J; bases unmatched to any gene: 9. This CDR3 contains 15 residues. CDR3: CASSFQTSGIGEQYF. CDR3 sequence (DNA): TGTGCCAGCAGTTTCCAGACTAGCGGGATAGGTGAGCAGTACTTC.

By frequency in the sample, this clonotype is medium-sized (0.01 to 0.1%). V is TRBV20-1 and J is TRBJ1-3, with D possibly matching TRBD1 (5 bases). The CDR3 contains 16 residues. Looked up from germline, CDR1 is DFQATT and CDR2 is SNEGSKA (reference sequence). Trimming removed 5 bases from V and 0 bases from J, with 17 bases in between. CDR3 region: CSAEGPTVSSGNTIYF. DNA for the CDR3: TGCAGTGCTGAGGGGCCAACGGTTTCCTCTGGAAACACCATATATTTT.

By share, this clonotype ranks as medium-sized. The chain combines TRBV24-1 with TRBJ2-1, with 13 bases lining up with TRBD2. The CDR3 runs 16 residues. After removal of 4 bases from V and 5 bases from J, the junction contained 4 bases not matched to a gene. Germline loops: CDR1 KGHDR, CDR2 SFDVKD. For the CDR3, the DNA is TGTGCCACCAGTGACACTGGACTAGCGGGGGACAATGAGCAGTTCTTC. Its translation is CATSDTGLAGDNEQFF.

This clonotype is medium-sized within its sample. The V call is TRBV5-4, the J call TRBJ1-6; D not certain. The V gene lost 0 bases and the J gene lost 8 bases, with 15 bases spanning the gap. Germline V CDR1 and CDR2: SGHNT, YYREEE (reference sequence). This CDR3 comprises 16 residues. The CDR3 bases are TGTGCCAGCAGCTTGGCCACAAAAGGGTGGGATTCACCCCTCCACTTT. It yields the protein CASSLATKGWDSPLHF.

This clonotype has a handful of counts. This chain joins TRBV4-1 and TRBJ2-2; a weak D match, TRBD1 (6 bases). V gave up 4 bases and J gave up 3 bases, with 15 bases separating them. From germline, CDR1 is MGHRA and CDR2 YSYEKL. The CDR3 has 16 amino acids. In nucleotides, the CDR3 is TGCGCCAGCAGCCTCTCGGACAGCCACTACACCGGGGAGCTGTTTTTT. This translates into CASSLSDSHYTGELFF.

By its share, this clonotype is medium-sized. The chain uses TRBV19 and TRBJ2-1; either TRBD1 or TRBD2 may fit D (5 bases each). Germline V CDR1 and CDR2: LNHDA, SQIVND (reference sequence). The CDR3 runs to 12 residues. V was shortened by 6 bases and J by 8 bases, with 11 bases between the two germline ends. The CDR3 nucleotides read TGTGCCAGTAGAACCCAGGGACATGAGCAGTTCTTC. It is translated as CASRTQGHEQFF.

This clonotype showed up many times. This rearrangement joins TRBV7-2 to TRBJ2-3, with a weak D call TRBD2 (5 bases). Looked up from germline, CDR1 is SGHTA and CDR2 is FQGNSA. The CDR3 loop spans 12 amino acids. V was trimmed by 5 bases and J by 4 bases, leaving 7 bases between them. CDR3: CASSVLADTQYF. CDR3 in DNA: TGTGCCAGCAGCGTACTAGCAGATACGCAGTATTTT.

This clonotype was counted ten times or more. The chain joins TRBV5-1 to TRBJ1-1; TRBD1 aligns across 8 bases. The V gene end was trimmed by 1 base and the J gene end by 4 bases; junction bases not matched to a gene: 0. In germline, CDR1 is SGHRS, CDR2 YFSETQ. The CDR3 extends over 13 amino acids. As DNA, the CDR3 is TGCGCCAGCAGCTTGACAGGGGGCACTGAAGCTTTCTTT. Amino acid sequence: CASSLTGGTEAFF.

By frequency in the sample, this clonotype is medium-sized. The V call is TRBV18, the J call TRBJ1-5; D is perhaps TRBD1 (5 bases). Trimming removed 3 bases at V and 5 bases at J, with 8 bases between. Germline CDR1 is KGHSH and CDR2 is LQKENI. CDR3 length equals 13 residues. The CDR3: CASSPDNDQPQHF. The CDR3, as DNA: TGTGCCAGCTCACCGGACAATGATCAGCCCCAGCATTTT.

This clonotype came up many times. The chain joins TRBV11-2 to TRBJ1-1, with a possible D match to TRBD1 (5 bases). Germline lookup yields CDR1 SGHAT and CDR2 FQNNGV. The V and J ends lost 5 bases and 4 bases respectively, with 14 bases between them. This CDR3 has 14 residues. The CDR3 DNA reads TGTGCCAGCAGCCCCGGCCAGGGTACCACTGAAGCTTTCTTT. Its protein product is CASSPGQGTTEAFF.

This clonotype has ten or more counts. This chain uses TRBV28 with TRBJ1-1; perhaps TRBD1 as D (5 bases). V was trimmed by 6 bases and J by 6 bases, leaving 11 bases between them. The CDR3 loop spans 12 amino acids. Germline lookup yields CDR1 MDHEN and CDR2 SYDVKM. The CDR3 region is CASRTEGAEAFF. The DNA for the CDR3 is TGTGCCAGCAGGACAGAGGGCGCTGAAGCTTTCTTT.

V usage is TRBV20-1 and J usage is TRBJ1-6; 8 bases line up with TRBD1. Germline CDR1 DFQATT, CDR2 SNEGSKA (reference sequence). This CDR3 comprises 16 residues. Trimming cost V 5 bases and J 10 bases; bases outside gene matches: 16. CDR3 bases: TGCAGTGCTCTCGATTACCTGACAGGGGTAGGATCACCCCTCCACTTT. Translation gives CSALDYLTGVGSPLHF.

This clonotype came up many times. The chain joins TRBV20-1 to TRBJ2-3; D is perhaps TRBD2 (5 bases). The V gene's germline CDR1 is DFQATT and CDR2 SNEGSKA (reference sequence). V shed 1 base and J shed 0 bases, with 8 bases lying between them. The CDR3 is 14 amino acids. CDR3 in amino acids: CSARASGSTDTQYF. The CDR3 DNA sequence: TGCAGTGCTAGAGCCAGCGGTAGCACAGATACGCAGTATTTT.

This clonotype has at least ten counts. This chain links TRBV11-2 with TRBJ2-7, with 9 bases fitting TRBD1. After removal of 4 bases from V and 1 base from J, the junction contained 2 bases not matched to a gene. The CDR3 runs 14 residues. Germline V gene sequence: CDR1 SGHAT, CDR2 FQNNGV. The CDR3 DNA reads as TGTGCCAGCAGCTCCGGGACAGGGTCCTACGAGCAGTACTTC. Its translation: CASSSGTGSYEQYF.

This rearrangement joins TRBV29-1 to TRBJ2-5; 8 bases map to TRBD2. CDR1 is SQVTM, CDR2 ANQGSEA, per germline. With V trimmed by 6 bases and J by 4 bases, 1 base remained unmatched. The CDR3 length is 11 residues. The CDR3 region has the DNA TGCAGCGTGCGGGAGGTAGAGACCCAGTACTTC. Residues: CSVREVETQYF.

This clonotype is deemed medium-sized. DNA of the CDR3: TGTGCCAGCAGCTTAGTCGGGACGGAGATGAACACTGAAGCTTTCTTT. Translated: CASSLVGTEMNTEAFF. V is TRBV7-2 and J is TRBJ1-1; D is perhaps TRBD1 (5 bases). Germline V gene data show CDR1 as SGHTA and CDR2 as FQGNSA. CDR3 length: 16 amino acids. V gave up 1 base and J gave up 0 bases, with 12 bases separating them.

By proportion, this clonotype is medium-sized. This chain joins TRBV2 and TRBJ2-1; 14 positions agree with TRBD2. Trimming cost V 1 base and J 4 bases; bases outside gene matches: 12. The CDR3 covers 20 residues. CDR1 and CDR2 from the germline V gene are SNHLY and FYNNEI. The CDR3 DNA is TGTGCCAGCAGTGAAGGAGCGGGACTAGCGGGAGCAAGGTCTTACAATGAGCAGTTCTTC. This encodes CASSEGAGLAGARSYNEQFF.

This clonotype showed up many times. The chain recombines TRBV3-1 with TRBJ2-5; possible D gene TRBD1, 6 bases. The CDR3 has 16 residues. Germline-derived CDR1 and CDR2 are LGHDT and YNNKEL (reference sequence). V was trimmed by 3 bases and J by 7 bases, leaving 21 bases between them. CDR3 nucleotide sequence: TGTGCCAGCAGCCACGTCTGGACAGACCAAGAATCGACCCAGTACTTC. Its translation is CASSHVWTDQESTQYF.

This clonotype was found many times. The rearrangement joins TRBV6-2 or TRBV6-3 to TRBJ1-1, with 8 nucleotides matching TRBD1. Germline V gene lookup returns CDR1 MNHEY and CDR2 SVGEGT. There are 15 residues in the CDR3. V lost 5 bases to trimming and J lost 1 base; unmatched junction nucleotides: 6. The CDR3 loop reads CASSTIQGGNTEAFF. In DNA, the CDR3 is TGTGCCAGCAGTACCATACAGGGGGGGAACACTGAAGCTTTCTTT.